The source of this T cell receptor beta chain is a study of T cell responses to AZD1222 COVID-19 vaccine. Clones were read by immunoSEQ multiplex PCR, and TCRdb kept only the in-frame ones, dropping some. Of about 84,000 clones in the sample, 80% to 90% were seen once. V was clipped by 8 bases and J by 6 bases, with 19 bases between them. The CDR3 loop spans 14 amino acids. The germline V gene has CDR1 LNHNV and CDR2 YYDKDF (reference sequence). Regarding this clone: Its antigen is not known.

Findings and limits, study-wide: AZD1222 recipients seropositive at baseline numbered only six. The peak T cell response came first, and repertoires were sampled only after it.

This sample comprised peripheral blood, obtained on day 0 of AZD1222 vaccination. The chain couples TRBV15 to TRBJ1-1, with D hard to call. This sequence originates from an adult in good health. The CDR3 DNA follows: TGTGCCACCTCCCGTTACGAAGGAGGTTCTGAAGCTTTCTTT. It is translated as CATSRYEGGSEAFF.